This TCR beta chain was profiled in a study of T cells in Graves' hyperthyroidism and ophthalmopathy. Diagnostic assessment was based on clinical symptoms, serum thyroxine and TRAb, thyroid ultrasound and orbital computed tomography. Researchers amplified the TCR beta CDR3 regions from RNA transcripts. The HTBI primer set served for first-round RT-PCR of the TCR CDR3. TCRdb itself ran the multiplex PCR reads through MiXCR, one entry per CDR3 protein. The table records 610,000 or so distinct CDR3 sequences, 35% to 55% of them present only once. Worth noting for this clonotype: Its antigen is still unknown.

The study, taken as a whole, reports: Blood also showed most of the thyroid clonotypes that were expanded above 0.001.

The CDR3 extends over 14 amino acids. Per germline, CDR1 KGHSH and CDR2 LQKENI. Trimming shortened V by 8 bases and J by 8 bases, and 18 bases separated the two germline ends. The sequencing sample was made of peripheral blood or thyroid tissue (not recorded which). The sequence was obtained from a woman under 30 with Graves' hyperthyroidism. The V and J genes are TRBV18 and TRBJ1-4; TRBD1 might be the D (5 bases). Here the CDR3 DNA reads TGTGCCAGCATCGGTTCGTCGGGGACGGAAAAACTGTTTTTT. It yields the protein CASIGSSGTEKLFF. Supplemented by reference TRBV18 and TRBJ1-4, the full variable domain reads NAGVMQNPRHLVRRRGQEARLRCSPMKGHSHVYWYRQLPEEGLKFMVYLQKENIIDESGMPKERFSAEFPKEGPSILRIQQVVRGDSAAYFCASIGSSGTEKLFFGSGTQLSVL.